This TCR beta chain was identified during a study of long-term antiretroviral therapy in people with HIV. Sequencing relied on immunoSEQ assay v3.0, run at survey level. The table came from immunoSEQ multiplex PCR; TCRdb's copy has only in-frame clones and leaves some out. Of approximately 30,000 clones listed, around four fifths are singletons. Trimming left V 4 bases short and J 3 bases short, with 10 bases between. Germline CDR1 is MNHEY and CDR2 is SVGAGI. CDR3 length: 14 amino acids. Treated in the United States were all of the participants with HIV. Findings and caveats of the study: Across all time points, the repertoire was dominated by clones that expanded before ART. Diversity rose after ART but stayed below transplant donor controls. Drawn between about 2003 and 2017, the blood was possibly obtained under older ART regimens.

For this clone: Its antigen is as yet unknown.

The TCR comes from a man between 25 and 39 years old with HIV. The specimen comprised unsorted PBMCs, sampled almost 2.9 years after starting antiretroviral therapy. This rearrangement joins TRBV6-5 to TRBJ1-5; no definite D call. CDR3 residues: CASSSHPVNQPQHF. The CDR3 DNA reads as TGTGCCAGCAGTTCCCATCCGGTCAATCAGCCCCAGCATTTT.